These T cell receptor beta chains were read from a single sample in a study of breast tumors, draining lymph nodes, adjacent tissues. MiXCR was run by TCRdb on the multiplex PCR reads, yielding one entry per CDR3 protein. The data contain over 150,000 distinct CDR3 sequences, roughly 29% of them singletons. What was sequenced was axillary lymph node tissue. Source of these receptors: a female donor with breast cancer. Some clones in this sample may be carry-over from other donors' samples. The CDR3 runs from the conserved cysteine through the conserved F or W. Each record gives: V gene, D gene, clone size, J gene, CDR3 protein, CDR3 DNA. The D gene is left open where the match is weak. Clone size is not always given. Where it is, it says once, few, many or a class for expanded clones.

v_gene: TRBV3-1; d_gene: NA; abundance: NA; j_gene: TRBJ2-1; CDR3aa: CASSQGTGAAALNEQFF; CDR3nt: TGTGCCAGCAGCCAAGGGACGGGGGCGGCCGCTTTAAATGAGCAGTTCTTC
v_gene: TRBV15; d_gene: TRBD1; abundance: NA; j_gene: TRBJ1-6; CDR3aa: CATSRRTGLLTLHF; CDR3nt: TGTGCCACCAGCAGACGGACAGGCCTTCTCACCCTCCACTTT
v_gene: TRBV4-1; d_gene: NA; abundance: many; j_gene: TRBJ2-6; CDR3aa: CASSQVGSGANVLTF; CDR3nt: TGCGCCAGCAGCCAAGTCGGTTCTGGGGCCAACGTCCTGACTTTC
v_gene: TRBV5-4; d_gene: NA; abundance: NA; j_gene: TRBJ2-7; CDR3aa: CASSAGRGSCEQYF; CDR3nt: TGTGCCAGCAGCGCGGGCAGGGGATCCTGCGAGCAGTACTTC
v_gene: TRBV5-4; d_gene: TRBD2; abundance: NA; j_gene: TRBJ2-5; CDR3aa: CASTSAMGEGETQYF; CDR3nt: TGTGCCAGCACCTCGGCGATGGGGGAGGGAGAGACCCAGTACTTC
v_gene: TRBV3-1; d_gene: NA; abundance: NA; j_gene: TRBJ2-1; CDR3aa: CASAPNPYNEQSF; CDR3nt: TGTGCCAGCGCCCCGAACCCATACAATGAGCAGTCCTTC
v_gene: TRBV27; d_gene: TRBD2; abundance: NA; j_gene: TRBJ2-7; CDR3aa: CASSYKLAGVYEQYF; CDR3nt: TGTGCCAGCAGTTACAAACTAGCGGGAGTTTACGAGCAGTACTTC
v_gene: TRBV6-6; d_gene: TRBD1; abundance: NA; j_gene: TRBJ2-5; CDR3aa: CASIVDRGQTQYF; CDR3nt: TGTGCCAGCATAGTCGACAGGGGCCAGACCCAGTACTTC
v_gene: TRBV9; d_gene: NA; abundance: many; j_gene: TRBJ2-3; CDR3aa: CASTLGWGGTDTQYF; CDR3nt: TGTGCCAGCACCCTAGGGTGGGGAGGCACAGATACGCAGTATTTT
v_gene: TRBV20-1; d_gene: TRBD1; abundance: many; j_gene: TRBJ2-7; CDR3aa: CSARDLRTGELYEQYF; CDR3nt: TGCAGTGCTAGAGATCTCAGGACAGGGGAACTCTACGAGCAGTACTTC
v_gene: TRBV19; d_gene: NA; abundance: many; j_gene: TRBJ1-3; CDR3aa: CASSILPDSFGGNTIYF; CDR3nt: TGTGCCAGTAGTATCCTCCCGGACAGTTTTGGCGGAAACACCATATATTTT
v_gene: TRBV9; d_gene: NA; abundance: many; j_gene: TRBJ2-5; CDR3aa: CASSVGRGRETQSF; CDR3nt: TGTGCCAGCAGCGTAGGGCGGGGAAGAGAGACCCAGTCCTTC
v_gene: TRBV5-4; d_gene: TRBD1; abundance: NA; j_gene: TRBJ2-4; CDR3aa: CASSLGTGQGKNIQYF; CDR3nt: TGTGCCAGCAGCTTGGGGACGGGACAGGGGAAAAACATTCAGTACTTC
v_gene: TRBV20-1; d_gene: TRBD2; abundance: many; j_gene: TRBJ2-1; CDR3aa: CSAIHPLGLDKFF; CDR3nt: TGCAGTGCTATCCACCCTCTAGGACTAGACAAATTCTTC
v_gene: TRBV7-9; d_gene: NA; abundance: many; j_gene: TRBJ2-3; CDR3aa: CASSFDVSTDTQYF; CDR3nt: TGTGCCAGCAGCTTCGACGTAAGCACAGATACGCAGTATTTT
v_gene: TRBV25-1; d_gene: TRBD2; abundance: many; j_gene: TRBJ2-1; CDR3aa: CASSVGSSGYNEQFF; CDR3nt: TGTGCCAGCAGTGTGGGCTCTAGCGGATACAATGAGCAGTTCTTC
v_gene: TRBV11-2; d_gene: NA; abundance: many; j_gene: TRBJ2-1; CDR3aa: CASSLDRVGYNEQFF; CDR3nt: TGTGCCAGCAGCTTAGATCGGGTGGGGTACAATGAGCAGTTCTTC
v_gene: TRBV10-3; d_gene: NA; abundance: once; j_gene: TRBJ2-3; CDR3aa: CAARAGDTQYF; CDR3nt: TGTGCCGCTAGGGCGGGCGATACGCAGTATTTT
v_gene: TRBV12-5; d_gene: NA; abundance: NA; j_gene: TRBJ2-7; CDR3aa: CASGFGPAYEQYF; CDR3nt: TGTGCTAGTGGTTTCGGGCCGGCCTACGAGCAGTACTTC
v_gene: TRBV6-6; d_gene: NA; abundance: many; j_gene: TRBJ2-7; CDR3aa: CASSYSGPPGSYEQYF; CDR3nt: TGTGCCAGCAGTTACTCGGGACCTCCCGGTTCCTACGAGCAGTACTTC
v_gene: TRBV30; d_gene: NA; abundance: many; j_gene: TRBJ1-5; CDR3aa: CAWSGGTENQPQHF; CDR3nt: TGTGCCTGGAGTGGAGGGACGGAAAATCAGCCCCAGCATTTT
v_gene: TRBV3-1; d_gene: NA; abundance: many; j_gene: TRBJ2-7; CDR3aa: CASSQEQGGVQYF; CDR3nt: TGTGCCAGCAGCCAAGAACAGGGGGGGGTGCAGTACTTC
v_gene: TRBV6-2/TRBV6-3; d_gene: NA; abundance: many; j_gene: TRBJ1-5; CDR3aa: CASRPGTQQRRGNQPQHF; CDR3nt: TGTGCCAGCAGACCCGGGACACAACAAAGGAGAGGCAATCAGCCCCAGCATTTT
v_gene: TRBV2; d_gene: TRBD2; abundance: NA; j_gene: TRBJ2-2; CDR3aa: CASRLTSGGITNTGELFF; CDR3nt: TGTGCCAGCAGGTTGACTAGCGGGGGGATTACGAACACCGGGGAGCTGTTTTTT
v_gene: TRBV7-6; d_gene: TRBD1; abundance: many; j_gene: TRBJ2-2; CDR3aa: CASSLGTGVTGELFF; CDR3nt: TGTGCCAGCAGCTTGGGGACAGGGGTTACCGGGGAGCTGTTTTTT
v_gene: TRBV2; d_gene: NA; abundance: many; j_gene: TRBJ2-3; CDR3aa: CASSEVRTSTDTQYF; CDR3nt: TGTGCCAGCAGTGAAGTGCGTACTAGCACAGATACGCAGTATTTT
v_gene: TRBV13; d_gene: TRBD1; abundance: NA; j_gene: TRBJ1-1; CDR3aa: CASSLQGQGASAFF; CDR3nt: TGTGCCAGCAGCTTACAAGGACAGGGGGCGTCAGCTTTCTTT
v_gene: TRBV9; d_gene: NA; abundance: many; j_gene: TRBJ2-7; CDR3aa: CASSAITVGEQYF; CDR3nt: TGTGCCAGCAGCGCCATAACCGTTGGGGAGCAGTACTTC
v_gene: TRBV11-2; d_gene: TRBD2; abundance: many; j_gene: TRBJ2-5; CDR3aa: CASSLAAGLAEGRETQYF; CDR3nt: TGTGCCAGCAGCTTAGCCGCGGGACTAGCGGAGGGGAGGGAGACCCAGTACTTC
v_gene: TRBV2; d_gene: TRBD1; abundance: many; j_gene: TRBJ2-7; CDR3aa: CASRDHLWTGGTYEQYF; CDR3nt: TGTGCCAGCAGGGACCACCTTTGGACAGGGGGGACCTACGAGCAGTACTTC
v_gene: TRBV7-9; d_gene: TRBD2; abundance: many; j_gene: TRBJ2-1; CDR3aa: CASSLASGTRISYEQFF; CDR3nt: TGTGCCAGCAGCTTAGCCTCCGGGACTAGGATATCCTATGAGCAGTTCTTC
v_gene: TRBV20-1; d_gene: TRBD2; abundance: many; j_gene: TRBJ2-3; CDR3aa: CSAGPPSGRVTDTQYF; CDR3nt: TGCAGTGCTGGCCCCCCTAGCGGGAGGGTCACAGATACGCAGTATTTT